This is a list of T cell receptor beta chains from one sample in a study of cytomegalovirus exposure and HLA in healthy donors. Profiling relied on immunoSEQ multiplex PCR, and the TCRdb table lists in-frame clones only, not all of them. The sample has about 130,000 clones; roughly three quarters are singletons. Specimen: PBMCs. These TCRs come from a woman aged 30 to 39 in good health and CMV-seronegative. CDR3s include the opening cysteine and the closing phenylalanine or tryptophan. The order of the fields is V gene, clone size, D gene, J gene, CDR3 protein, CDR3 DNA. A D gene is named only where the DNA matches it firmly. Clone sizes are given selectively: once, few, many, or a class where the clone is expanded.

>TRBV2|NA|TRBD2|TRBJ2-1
CASSEAGGSSYNEQFF
TGTGCCAGCAGTGAAGCGGGAGGGAGCTCCTACAATGAGCAGTTCTTC
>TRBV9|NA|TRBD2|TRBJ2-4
CASSPIAGAKLAKNIQYF
TGTGCCAGCAGCCCCATAGCGGGGGCGAAGTTAGCCAAAAACATTCAGTACTTC
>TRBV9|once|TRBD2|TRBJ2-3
CASSVSGRGTDTQYF
TGTGCCAGCAGCGTAAGCGGGAGGGGCACAGATACGCAGTATTTT
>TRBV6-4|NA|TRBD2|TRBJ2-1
CASSPSGRDNEQFF
TGTGCCAGCAGCCCTAGCGGGAGGGACAATGAGCAGTTCTTC
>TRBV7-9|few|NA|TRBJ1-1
CASSPGMVTEAFF
TGTGCCAGCAGCCCGGGGATGGTCACTGAAGCTTTCTTT
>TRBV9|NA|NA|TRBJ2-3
CASSDAGGTDTQYF
TGTGCCAGCAGCGATGCCGGGGGCACAGATACGCAGTATTTT
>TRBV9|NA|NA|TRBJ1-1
CASSVAPSSLNTEAFF
TGTGCCAGCAGCGTAGCTCCCAGTTCGCTGAACACTGAAGCTTTCTTT
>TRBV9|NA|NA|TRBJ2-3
CASSAGTAPTDTQYF
TGTGCCAGCAGCGCCGGGACTGCTCCCACAGATACGCAGTATTTT
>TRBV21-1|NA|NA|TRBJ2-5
CASSKARGGASETQYF
TGTGCCAGCAGCAAAGCGCGCGGGGGGGCCTCGGAGACCCAGTACTTC
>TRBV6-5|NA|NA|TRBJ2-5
CASSQRTEETQYF
TGTGCCAGCAGCCAAAGGACAGAAGAGACCCAGTACTTC
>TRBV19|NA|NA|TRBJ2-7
CASRTRTESTYEQYF
TGTGCCAGTAGGACCCGGACAGAGAGCACCTACGAGCAGTACTTC
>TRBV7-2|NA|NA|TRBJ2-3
CASSRPGVGTDTQYF
TGTGCCAGCAGCCGCCCGGGAGTCGGCACAGATACGCAGTATTTT
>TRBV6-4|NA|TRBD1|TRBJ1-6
CASSLYYTGQLNSPLHF
TGTGCCAGCAGCTTATACTATACGGGACAGTTAAATTCACCCCTCCACTTT
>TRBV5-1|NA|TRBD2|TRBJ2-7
CASSLGLAGPMGYEQYF
TGCGCCAGCAGCTTGGGACTAGCGGGCCCCATGGGCTACGAGCAGTACTTC
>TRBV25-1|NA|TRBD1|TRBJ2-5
CASSESPGQVPGTQYF
TGTGCCAGCAGTGAATCCCCGGGACAGGTGCCTGGGACCCAGTACTTC
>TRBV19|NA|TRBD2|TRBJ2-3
CASSVLAGGRDTQYF
TGTGCCAGTAGTGTCCTAGCGGGAGGACGGGATACGCAGTATTTT
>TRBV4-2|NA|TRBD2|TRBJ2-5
CASSQGKTSGEETQYF
TGTGCCAGCAGCCAAGGGAAAACTAGCGGGGAAGAGACCCAGTACTTC
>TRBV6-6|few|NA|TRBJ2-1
CASSYSRQGLDNEQFF
TGTGCCAGCAGTTACTCACGTCAGGGTCTTGACAATGAGCAGTTCTTC
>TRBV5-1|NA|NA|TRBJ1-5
CASSLFPRAGDQPQHF
TGCGCCAGCAGCTTGTTTCCCCGGGCAGGGGATCAGCCCCAGCATTTT
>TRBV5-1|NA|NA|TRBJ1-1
CASSLTVMNTEAFF
TGCGCCAGCAGCCTTACAGTTATGAACACTGAAGCTTTCTTT
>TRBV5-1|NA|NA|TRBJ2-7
CASSLQGFYEQYF
TGCGCCAGCAGCTTACAGGGTTTCTACGAGCAGTACTTC
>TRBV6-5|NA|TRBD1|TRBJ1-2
CASREDRGNIHGYTF
TGTGCCAGCAGGGAGGACAGGGGGAACATTCATGGCTACACCTTC
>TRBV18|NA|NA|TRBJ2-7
CASSPREGKGEQYF
TGTGCCAGCTCACCCAGGGAAGGAAAAGGCGAGCAGTACTTC
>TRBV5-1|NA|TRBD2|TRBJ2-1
CASSSGLAGKGYNEQFF
TGCGCCAGCAGCTCGGGACTAGCGGGGAAGGGGTACAATGAGCAGTTCTTC
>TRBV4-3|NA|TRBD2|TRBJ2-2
CASSQGGGLAGATGELFF
TGCGCCAGCAGCCAAGGAGGGGGACTAGCGGGAGCGACCGGGGAGCTGTTTTTT
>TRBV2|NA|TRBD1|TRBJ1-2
CASSPEGQGVLTGYTF
TGTGCCAGCAGCCCTGAGGGACAGGGGGTACTCACGGGCTACACCTTC
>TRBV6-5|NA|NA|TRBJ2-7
CASSTGYEQYF
TGTGCCAGCAGTACAGGATACGAGCAGTACTTC
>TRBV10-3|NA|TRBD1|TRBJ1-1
CATSGQGNTEAFF
TGTGCCACCTCGGGACAGGGGAACACTGAAGCTTTCTTT
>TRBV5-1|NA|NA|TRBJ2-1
CASSLGAEGDEQFF
TGCGCCAGCAGCTTGGGGGCGGAAGGGGATGAGCAGTTCTTC
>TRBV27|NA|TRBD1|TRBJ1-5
CASRTGSQPQHF
TGTGCCAGTCGGACAGGGAGTCAGCCCCAGCATTTT
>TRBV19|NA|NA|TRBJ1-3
CASTAGGEAGNTIYF
TGTGCCAGTACCGCCGGCGGGGAGGCTGGAAACACCATATATTTT
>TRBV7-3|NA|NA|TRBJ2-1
CASSQTSYNEQFF
TGTGCCAGCAGCCAGACTAGTTACAATGAGCAGTTCTTC
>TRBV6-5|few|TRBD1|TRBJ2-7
CASSRIDRAVYEQYF
TGTGCCAGCAGCCGAATCGACAGGGCAGTCTACGAGCAGTACTTC
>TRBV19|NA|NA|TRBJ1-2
CASSSPLGEGRRHYGYTF
TGTGCCAGTAGTTCACCCCTCGGGGAGGGACGGAGGCACTATGGCTACACCTTC
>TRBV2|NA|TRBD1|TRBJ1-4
CASKQGQVNEKLFF
TGTGCCAGCAAACAGGGACAGGTGAATGAAAAACTGTTTTTT
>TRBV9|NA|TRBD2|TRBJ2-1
CASSVALGARLAGGNEQFF
TGTGCCAGCAGCGTAGCTCTAGGCGCCAGACTAGCGGGGGGCAATGAGCAGTTCTTC
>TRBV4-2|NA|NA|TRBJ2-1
CASSQDGAGGGGGYNEQFF
TGTGCCAGCAGCCAAGACGGAGCTGGAGGAGGGGGCGGCTACAATGAGCAGTTCTTC
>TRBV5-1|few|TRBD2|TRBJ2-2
CASSWELAGTGELFF
TGCGCCAGCAGCTGGGAACTAGCGGGGACCGGGGAGCTGTTTTTT